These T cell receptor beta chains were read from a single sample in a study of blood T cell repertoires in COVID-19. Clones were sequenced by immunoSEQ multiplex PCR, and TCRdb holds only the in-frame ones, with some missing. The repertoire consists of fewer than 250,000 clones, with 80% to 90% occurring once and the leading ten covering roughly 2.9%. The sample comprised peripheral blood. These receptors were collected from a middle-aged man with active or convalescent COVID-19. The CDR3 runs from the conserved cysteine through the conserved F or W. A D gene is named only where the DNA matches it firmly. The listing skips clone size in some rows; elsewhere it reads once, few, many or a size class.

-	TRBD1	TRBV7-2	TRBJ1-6	CASSLWGTAQSSYNSPLHF	TGTGCCAGCAGCTTATGGGGGACAGCCCAGAGCTCCTATAATTCACCCCTCCACTTT
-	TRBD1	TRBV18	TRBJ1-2	CASSLGQERFYGYTF	TGTGCCAGCTCGCTAGGACAGGAGCGCTTCTATGGCTACACCTTC
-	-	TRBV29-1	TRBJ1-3	CSVPGVPGNTIYF	TGCAGCGTACCCGGGGTACCTGGAAACACCATATATTTT
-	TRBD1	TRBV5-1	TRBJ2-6	CASSLGARGTAGANVLTF	TGCGCCAGCAGCTTGGGGGCCAGGGGGACGGCTGGGGCCAACGTCCTGACTTTC
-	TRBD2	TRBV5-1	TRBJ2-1	CASSLLTSAVGNEQFF	TGCGCCAGCAGCCTTTTAACTAGCGCTGTGGGCAATGAGCAGTTCTTC
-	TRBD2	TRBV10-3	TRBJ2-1	CAISGLAGGLNEQFF	TGTGCCATCAGTGGTCTAGCGGGAGGGCTCAATGAGCAGTTCTTC
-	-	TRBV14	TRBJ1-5	CASSQGAGQPQHF	TGTGCCAGCAGCCAGGGGGCTGGTCAGCCCCAGCATTTT
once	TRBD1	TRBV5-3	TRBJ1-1	CARYRGLNTEAFF	TGTGCCAGATACAGGGGACTGAACACTGAAGCTTTCTTT
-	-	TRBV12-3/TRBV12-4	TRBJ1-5	CASSIGKDQPQHF	TGTGCCAGCAGTATCGGGAAAGATCAGCCCCAGCATTTT
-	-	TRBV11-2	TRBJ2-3	CASSLRGQTTDTQYF	TGTGCCAGCAGCCTGCGGGGGCAGACCACAGATACGCAGTATTTT
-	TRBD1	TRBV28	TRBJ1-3	CASSPPWTGKANTIYF	TGTGCCAGCAGTCCCCCCTGGACAGGGAAGGCAAACACCATATATTTT
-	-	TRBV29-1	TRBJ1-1	CSVGGGGSTEAFF	TGCAGCGTTGGGGGAGGAGGGAGCACTGAAGCTTTCTTT
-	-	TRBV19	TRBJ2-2	CASSSRQELTGELFF	TGTGCCAGTAGTTCTAGACAGGAACTCACCGGGGAGCTGTTTTTT
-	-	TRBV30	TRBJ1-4	CAWGRGYEKLFF	TGTGCCTGGGGCAGGGGATATGAAAAACTGTTTTTT
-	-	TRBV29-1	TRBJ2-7	CSVESGNEQYF	TGCAGCGTTGAATCAGGGAACGAGCAGTACTTC
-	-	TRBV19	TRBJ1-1	CASRTRQDFGNTEAFF	TGTGCCAGTAGGACCCGTCAGGACTTTGGGAACACTGAAGCTTTCTTT
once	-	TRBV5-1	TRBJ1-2	CASSLDSGSNYGYTF	TGCGCCAGCAGCTTGGATAGCGGGAGTAACTATGGCTACACCTTC
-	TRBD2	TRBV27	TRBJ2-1	CASSLYGGRAIF	TGTGCCAGCAGTTTATATGGCGGGAGGGCGATCTTC
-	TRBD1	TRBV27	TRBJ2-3	CASSLVRGTDTQYF	TGTGCCAGCAGTTTAGTCAGGGGGACAGATACGCAGTATTTT
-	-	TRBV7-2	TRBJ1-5	CASSLVRNQPQHF	TGTGCCAGCAGCTTGGTCAGAAATCAGCCCCAGCATTTT
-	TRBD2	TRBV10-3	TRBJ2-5	CAISGLAGETQYF	TGTGCCATCAGTGGACTAGCGGGAGAGACCCAGTACTTC
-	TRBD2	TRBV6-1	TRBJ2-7	CASSEVLAGAYEQYF	TGTGCCAGCAGTGAAGTTCTAGCGGGAGCCTACGAGCAGTACTTC
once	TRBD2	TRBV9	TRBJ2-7	CASSSGGGDEQYF	TGTGCCAGCAGCTCCGGTGGGGGGGACGAGCAGTACTTC
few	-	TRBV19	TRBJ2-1	CASSMGLVDEQFF	TGTGCCAGTAGTATGGGACTGGTGGATGAGCAGTTCTTC
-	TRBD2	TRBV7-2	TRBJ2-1	CASSLGGGRRNEQFF	TGTGCCAGCAGCTTAGGGGGCGGGAGACGAAATGAGCAGTTCTTC
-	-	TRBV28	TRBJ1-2	CASSSSGVNYGYTF	-
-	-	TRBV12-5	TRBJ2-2	CASGLDSTGELFF	TGTGCTAGTGGTTTGGATTCAACCGGGGAGCTGTTTTTT
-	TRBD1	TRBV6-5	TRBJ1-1	CASITGQGRTEAFF	TGTGCCAGCATTACGGGACAGGGAAGGACTGAAGCTTTCTTT
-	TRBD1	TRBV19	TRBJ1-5	CASSINRGNQPQHF	TGTGCCAGTAGTATCAACAGGGGAAATCAGCCCCAGCATTTT
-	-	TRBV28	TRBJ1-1	CASSLTRQGGFTEAFF	TGTGCCAGCAGTTTAACTCGGCAGGGTGGATTCACTGAAGCTTTCTTT
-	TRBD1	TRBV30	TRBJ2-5	CAWSPNASNRGLRYF	TGTGCCTGGAGTCCAAATGCATCAAACAGGGGGCTTAGGTACTTC
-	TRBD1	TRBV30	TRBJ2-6	CAWSLKGAANVLTF	TGTGCCTGGAGTCTTAAGGGGGCGGCCAACGTCCTGACTTTC
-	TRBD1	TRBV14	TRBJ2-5	CASSHGDRGDRETQYF	TGTGCCAGCAGCCACGGAGATAGAGGGGACAGGGAGACCCAGTACTTC
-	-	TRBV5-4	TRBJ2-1	CASSLRLGLHEQFF	TGTGCCAGCAGCTTAAGGCTAGGTCTCCATGAGCAGTTCTTC
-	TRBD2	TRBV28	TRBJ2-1	CASSVPGTSGRPSSYNEQFF	TGTGCCAGCAGTGTCCCCGGGACTAGCGGGAGGCCCAGCTCCTACAATGAGCAGTTCTTC
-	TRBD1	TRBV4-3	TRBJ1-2	CASSQDWTGGTGYTF	TGCGCCAGCAGCCAAGATTGGACAGGGGGGACCGGCTACACCTTC
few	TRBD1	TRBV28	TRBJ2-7	CASSFQSGTGDEQYF	TGTGCCAGCAGTTTTCAATCCGGGACAGGGGACGAGCAGTACTTC
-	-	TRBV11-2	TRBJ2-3	CASSLDRGPLDTQYF	TGTGCCAGCAGCTTAGACCGTGGCCCTTTGGATACGCAGTATTTT
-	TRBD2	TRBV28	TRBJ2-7	CASSFMLAGTSYEQYF	TGTGCCAGCAGTTTTATGCTAGCGGGGACCTCCTACGAGCAGTACTTC
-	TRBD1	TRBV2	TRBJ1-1	CASSYRQGDGLGAFF	TGTGCCAGCAGCTACCGACAGGGGGACGGTCTGGGAGCTTTCTTT
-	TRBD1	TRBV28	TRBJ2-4	CASSFSQGAPAKNIQYF	TGTGCCAGCAGTTTTAGCCAGGGGGCCCCGGCCAAAAACATTCAGTACTTC
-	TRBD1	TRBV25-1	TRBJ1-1	CASSPGTVNTEAFF	TGTGCCAGCAGTCCCGGGACAGTGAACACTGAAGCTTTCTTT
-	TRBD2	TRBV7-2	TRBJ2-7	CASSPRGGPYEQYF	TGTGCCAGCAGCCCCCGGGGGGGTCCCTACGAGCAGTACTTC
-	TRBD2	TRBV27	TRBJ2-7	CASSPAGLAGGSSYEQYF	TGTGCCAGCAGTCCCGCAGGACTAGCGGGAGGATCGTCGTACGAGCAGTACTTC
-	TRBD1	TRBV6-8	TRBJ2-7	CASSFRDSIYEQYF	TGTGCCAGCAGTTTCCGGGACAGTATCTACGAGCAGTACTTC
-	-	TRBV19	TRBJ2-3	CASSIGRGDTQYF	TGTGCCAGTAGTATAGGTAGAGGGGATACGCAGTATTTT
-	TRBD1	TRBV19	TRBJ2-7	CASSIDGTGGFYEQYF	TGTGCCAGTAGTATAGATGGGACAGGGGGATTCTACGAGCAGTACTTC
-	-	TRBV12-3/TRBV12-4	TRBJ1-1	CASSLARATEAFF	TGTGCCAGCAGTTTAGCGCGGGCAACTGAAGCTTTCTTT